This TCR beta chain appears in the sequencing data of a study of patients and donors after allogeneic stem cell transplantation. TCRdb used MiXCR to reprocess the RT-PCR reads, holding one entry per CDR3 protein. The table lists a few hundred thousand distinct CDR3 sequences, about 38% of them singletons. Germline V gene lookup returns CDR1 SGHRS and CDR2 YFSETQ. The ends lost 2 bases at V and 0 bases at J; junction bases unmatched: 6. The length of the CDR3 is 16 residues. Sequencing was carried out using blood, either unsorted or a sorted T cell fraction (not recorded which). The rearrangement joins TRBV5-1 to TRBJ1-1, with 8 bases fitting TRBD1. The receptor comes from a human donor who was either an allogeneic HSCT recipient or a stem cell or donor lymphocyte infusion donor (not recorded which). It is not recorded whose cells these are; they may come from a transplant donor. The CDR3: CASSFPGTGLNTEAFF. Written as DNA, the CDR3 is TGCGCCAGCAGCTTCCCCGGGACAGGATTGAACACTGAAGCTTTCTTT.